The 22 T cell receptor beta chains below were found in one sample sequenced in a study of tumor-infiltrating lymphocytes in primary liver carcinoma. The investigators made TCR beta cDNA from about 500 ng total RNA, using a constant-region primer. Three rounds of nested multiplex PCR with slightly modified ARM-PCR produced TCR beta libraries. The two initial PCR rounds, about 9 cycles each, used TRBV1-TRBV30 forward and C-beta reverse primers. TCRdb itself ran the multiplex PCR reads through MiXCR, one entry per CDR3 protein. This sample has 180,000 or so distinct CDR3 sequences; about 60% occur once, and the top ten carry around 68%. Extraction also yielded germline DNA, while blood RNA was obtained from unsorted whole blood. Sequences were obtained from peripheral blood. These receptors originate from a man aged 40-50 years with primary liver carcinoma and hepatitis B virus infection.

This clonotype came up once. The J gene is TRBJ2-2, the V gene TRBV5-1; D call uncertain. The CDR3 has 14 residues. V lost 1 base, J lost 3 bases, and 7 bases lay in between. Germline lookup yields CDR1 SGHRS and CDR2 YFSETQ. Here the CDR3 reads CASSLSRDTGELFF. CDR3 nucleotides: TGCGCCAGCAGCTTGAGCAGAGACACCGGGGAGCTGTTTTTT. The full variable domain, its missing parts supplied by reference TRBV5-1 and TRBJ2-2, is KAGVTQTPRYLIKTRGQQVTLSCSPISGHRSVSWYQQTPGQGLQFLFEYFSETQRNKGNFPGRFSGRQFSNSRSEMNVSTLELGDSALYLCASSLSRDTGELFFGEGSRLTVL.

As regards this clonotype: A read error may produce the germline difference seen at one junction end. This chain joins TRBV4-2 and TRBJ2-7; 7 nucleotides match TRBD2. Germline V gene lookup returns CDR1 LGHNA and CDR2 YNFKEQ. The CDR3 runs 15 residues. DNA of the CDR3: TGTACCAGCAGCCTTCAGCGGGACGGGAGATACGAGCAGTACTTC. This translates into CTSSLQRDGRYEQYF.

This clonotype appeared many times. V gene TRBV29-1 combines with J gene TRBJ2-3; possibly TRBD1 or TRBD2 for D (6 bases each). Germline loops: CDR1 SQVTM, CDR2 ANQGSEA. The ends were cut back, 0 bases at V and 5 bases at J, with 21 bases in the middle. The CDR3 is 17 amino acids. CDR3 sequence reads: CSVEEGSGGGRGDTQYF. The CDR3 DNA reads as TGCAGCGTTGAAGAGGGTAGCGGAGGGGGGCGAGGAGATACGCAGTATTTT.

Points on this clonotype: This may stem from a read error, because a much larger clone lies one nucleotide away. The V call is TRBV11-2, the J call TRBJ1-2; the D is unclear. Germline V gene lookup returns CDR1 SGHAT and CDR2 FQNNGV. The length of the CDR3 is 13 residues. CDR3 coding DNA: TGTGCCAGCAGCTTAGAGAGTCTTCTGGGCTACAACTTC. It yields the protein CASSLESLLGYNF. The full variable domain, completed using reference TRBV11-2 and TRBJ1-2, is EAGVAQSPRYKIIEKRQSVAFWCNPISGHATLYWYQQILGQGPKLLIQFQNNGVVDDSQLPKDRFSAERLKGVDSTLKIQPAKLEDSAVYLCASSLESLLGYNFGSGTRLTVV.

Note on this clonotype: A much larger clone differs by one base, so this may be a read error. This chain joins TRBV11-2 and TRBJ2-7; 8 bases map to TRBD2. Germline assignment: CDR1 SGHAT and CDR2 FQNNGV. This CDR3 region has 15 residues. CDR3 residues: CACRSTSGSSYEQYF. DNA of the CDR3: TGTGCCTGCAGGTCTACTAGCGGAAGTTCATACGAGCAGTACTTC.

The table lists this clonotype with a few counts. The rearrangement uses TRBV6-1 and TRBJ2-7; no clear D. The CDR3 spans 14 residues. Germline lookup yields CDR1 MNHNS and CDR2 SASEGT. With 8 bases removed from V and 5 bases from J, the gap between germline ends came to 19 bases. This chain's CDR3 is CASAAWAPSDEQYF. The DNA of the CDR3 is TGTGCCAGCGCCGCATGGGCCCCGTCCGACGAGCAGTACTTC.

The chain recombines TRBV12-3 or TRBV12-4 with TRBJ2-7; unclear D gene. The V end was cut by 5 bases, the J end by 6 bases, with 14 bases between. The CDR3 has 13 residues. The CDR3 nucleotides read TGTGCCAGCAGTCTCACCGCTTCGCCCGAGCAGTACTTC. The encoded protein is CASSLTASPEQYF.

The chain carries TRBV29-1 and TRBJ2-7; the D gene is possibly TRBD1 (5 bases). Germline CDR1 and CDR2: SQVTM and ANQGSEA. The CDR3 has 11 amino acids. Trimming removed 1 base from V and 11 bases from J, with 12 bases in between. The CDR3 nucleotides are TGCAGCGTTGAAGTCCAACAGGTGGAGTACTTC. Translated: CSVEVQQVEYF.

The chain links TRBV11-2 to TRBJ2-7, with D possibly called TRBD1 or TRBD2 (5 bases each). Germline V CDR1 and CDR2: SGHAT, FQNNGV. The CDR3 is made up of 14 amino acids. CDR3 loop: CVSTPLGDLYEQYF. For the CDR3, the DNA is TGTGTCAGTACCCCACTGGGGGACCTCTATGAGCAGTACTTC.

The rearrangement uses TRBV5-5 and TRBJ2-1; D ambiguous. Germline V gives CDR1 SGHKS, CDR2 YYEKEE (reference sequence). Trimming removed 4 bases at V and 2 bases at J, with 13 bases between. The CDR3 spans 15 residues. The chain's CDR3 is CASSRSGSTYNEQFF. In DNA, the CDR3 is TGTGCCAGCAGCCGGAGTGGTAGCACCTACAATGAGCAGTTCTTC.

The chain has TRBV6-1 and TRBJ2-2, with TRBD2 as a possible D gene (5 bases). Germline-derived CDR1 and CDR2 are MNHNS and SASEGT. The CDR3 has 15 residues. V lost 1 base, J lost 4 bases, and 10 bases lay in between. As DNA, the CDR3 is TGTGCCAGCAGTGAAGGTGCTGGAGGCACCGGGGAGCTGTTTTTT. This codes for CASSEGAGGTGELFF.

Remarks on this clonotype: One junction end disagrees with the germline gene, perhaps due to a read error. The rearrangement links TRBV2 to TRBJ1-4; 7 nucleotides line up with TRBD1. The CDR3 sequence is 14 residues long. The germline V gene has CDR1 SNHLY and CDR2 FYNNEI. The CDR3 loop reads CASSGVQGFEKLLF. The CDR3 DNA reads as TGTGCCAGCAGTGGAGTACAGGGGTTCGAAAAACTGTTGTTT.

Comment on this clonotype: A read error may be the cause here, since a much bigger clone is one base away. V and J are TRBV11-2 and TRBJ2-3; D unresolved. The CDR3 runs to 15 residues. Deletions cut 1 base from V and 7 bases from J, with 15 bases between. Germline V gene data show CDR1 as SGHAT and CDR2 as FQNNGV. The CDR3 bases are TGTGCCAGCAGCTTAGCTGTGAGAGTAAGGAATACGCAGTATTTT. Translating it yields CASSLAVRVRNTQYF.

This clonotype has a handful of counts. This may be a read error: a much more frequent sequence differs by one nucleotide. The J gene is TRBJ2-3, the V gene TRBV6-5; 7 nucleotides agree with TRBD2. Germline V lookup: CDR1 MNHEY, CDR2 SVGAGI. The CDR3 loop spans 14 amino acids. The CDR3, as DNA: TGTGCCAGCAGTCGAAGCGGGAATGCAGATGCGCAGTATTTT. Translation: CASSRSGNADAQYF.

The CDR3 nucleotides are TGTGCCAGCAGACGGGACACCTATAACTATGGCTACACCTTC. Protein product: CASRRDTYNYGYTF. The genes are TRBV28 and TRBJ1-2, with D perhaps TRBD1 (6 bases). Looked up from germline, CDR1 is MDHEN and CDR2 is SYDVKM. This CDR3 is 14 amino acids long. V was shortened by 6 bases and J by 1 base, with 12 bases between the two germline ends.

This clonotype was counted between two and nine times. The chain recombines TRBV6-2 or TRBV6-3 with TRBJ2-3; D possibly corresponds to TRBD2 (6 bases). Germline CDR1 is MNHEY and CDR2 is SVGEGT. The CDR3 covers 12 residues. V lost 8 bases to trimming and J lost 2 bases, with 8 bases between them. CDR3 amino acids: CASGGDTDTQYF. For the CDR3, the DNA is TGTGCCAGCGGAGGGGACACAGATACGCAGTATTTT.

In its sample, this clonotype was seen a few times. This could be a read error, since a much larger clone is one nucleotide away. The CDR3 DNA follows: TGTACCAGCAGCCCGGCGGGACAGGGTGCCACCGGGGAGCTGTTTTTT. This codes for CTSSPAGQGATGELFF. The chain uses TRBV11-1 and TRBJ2-2; TRBD1 agrees at 9 bases. Germline CDR1 reads SGHAT; CDR2 reads FQDESV (reference sequence). The CDR3 consists of 16 residues. The entire variable domain, with the rest obtained from reference TRBV11-1 and TRBJ2-2, is as follows: EAEVAQSPRYKITEKSQAVAFWCDPISGHATLYWYRQILGQGPELLVQFQDESVVDDSQLPKDRFSAERLKGVDSTLKIQPAELGDSAMYLCTSSPAGQGATGELFFGEGSRLTVL.

This clonotype has more than one count but fewer than ten. The chain is built from TRBV12-3 or TRBV12-4 and TRBJ2-1; 14 nucleotides match TRBD2. The V gene end was trimmed by 5 bases and the J gene end by 4 bases; junction bases not matched to a gene: 7. This CDR3 contains 17 residues. In DNA form, the CDR3 reads TGTGCCAGCAGTCCGCCCCGGACTAGCGGGAGGTACAATGAGCAGTTCTTC. The encoded protein is CASSPPRTSGRYNEQFF.

V gene TRBV11-2 combines with J gene TRBJ1-5; no definite D call. Deletions cut 5 bases from V and 6 bases from J, with 8 bases between. Germline V gives CDR1 SGHAT, CDR2 FQNNGV. The CDR3 runs 12 residues. CDR3 DNA sequence: TGTGCCAGCAGCCCCAAGGGTCAGCCCCAGCATTTT. It codes for CASSPKGQPQHF.

With respect to this clonotype: One end of the junction varies from germline; a read error may be responsible. This chain joins TRBV11-2 and TRBJ2-1; 8 nucleotides align to TRBD2. CDR3 length: 14 amino acids. Germline V gene lookup returns CDR1 SGHAT and CDR2 FQNNGV. Here the CDR3 reads CASSLTSVYIEQFF. CDR3 nucleotide sequence: TGTGCCAGCAGCTTGACTAGCGTTTACATTGAGCAATTCTTC. The complete variable domain, with remaining parts taken from reference TRBV11-2 and TRBJ2-1, reads EAGVAQSPRYKIIEKRQSVAFWCNPISGHATLYWYQQILGQGPKLLIQFQNNGVVDDSQLPKDRFSAERLKGVDSTLKIQPAKLEDSAVYLCASSLTSVYIEQFFGPGTRLTVL.

The CDR3 region is CASSQGRGAYYEQFF. As DNA, the CDR3 is TGTGCCAGCAGCCAAGGACGGGGGGCATACTATGAGCAGTTCTTC. The chain carries TRBV4-2 and TRBJ2-1; the D gene is possibly TRBD2 (7 bases). The V end was cut by 1 base, the J end by 8 bases, with 15 bases between. The CDR3 extends over 15 amino acids. Germline V gene lookup returns CDR1 LGHNA and CDR2 YNFKEQ.

The rearrangement uses TRBV4-1 and TRBJ2-2; D remains unclear. Between the trimmed V and J ends, which lost 2 bases and 3 bases, there was a span of 10 bases. There are 15 residues in the CDR3. The V gene's germline CDR1 is MGHRA and CDR2 YSYEKL. CDR3 protein: CASSQLALDTGELFF. CDR3 sequence (DNA): TGCGCCAGCAGCCAACTGGCCCTGGACACCGGGGAGCTGTTTTTT.